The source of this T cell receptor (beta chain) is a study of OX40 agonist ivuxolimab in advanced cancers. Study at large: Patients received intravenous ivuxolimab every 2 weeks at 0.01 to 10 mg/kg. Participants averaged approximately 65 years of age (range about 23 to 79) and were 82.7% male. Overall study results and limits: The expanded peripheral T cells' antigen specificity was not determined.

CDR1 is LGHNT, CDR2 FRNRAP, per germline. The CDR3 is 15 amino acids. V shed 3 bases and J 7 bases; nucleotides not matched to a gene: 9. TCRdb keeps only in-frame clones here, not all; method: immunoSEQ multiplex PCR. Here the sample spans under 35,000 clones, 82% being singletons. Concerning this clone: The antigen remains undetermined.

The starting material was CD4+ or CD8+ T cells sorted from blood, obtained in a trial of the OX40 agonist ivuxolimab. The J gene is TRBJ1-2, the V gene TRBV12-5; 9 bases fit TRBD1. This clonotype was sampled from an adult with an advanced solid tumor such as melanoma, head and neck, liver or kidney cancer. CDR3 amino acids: CASGFGTGFRGGYTF. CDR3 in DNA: TGTGCTAGTGGTTTCGGGACAGGGTTTAGGGGTGGCTACACCTTC.